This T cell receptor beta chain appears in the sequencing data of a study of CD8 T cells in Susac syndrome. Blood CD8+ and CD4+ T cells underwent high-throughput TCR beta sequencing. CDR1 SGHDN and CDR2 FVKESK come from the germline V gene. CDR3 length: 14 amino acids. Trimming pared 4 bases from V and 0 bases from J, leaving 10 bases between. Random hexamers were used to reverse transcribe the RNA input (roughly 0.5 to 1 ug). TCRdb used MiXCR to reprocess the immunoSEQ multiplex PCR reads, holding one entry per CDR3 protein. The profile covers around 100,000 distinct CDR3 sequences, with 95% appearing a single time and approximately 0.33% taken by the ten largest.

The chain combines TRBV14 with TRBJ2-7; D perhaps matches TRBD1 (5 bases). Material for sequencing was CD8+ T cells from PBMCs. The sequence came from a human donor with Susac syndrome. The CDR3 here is CASSPWGVSYEQYF. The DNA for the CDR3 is TGTGCCAGCAGCCCCTGGGGCGTCTCCTACGAGCAGTACTTC.